The rows below give T cell receptor beta chains drawn from one sample of a study of T-cell reconstitution after alpha-beta-depleted transplantation in children. TCRdb analysed the PCR reads with MiXCR anew, one entry per CDR3 protein. Among 190,000 or so distinct CDR3 sequences listed, around 6.8% were seen once. Sequencing was performed on PBMCs from the stem cell graft donor, taken from the stem cell graft. The receptors derive from a human donor who donated a stem cell graft to a child with Wiskott-Aldrich syndrome. The conserved cysteine and the conserved F or W are not part of the CDR3 here.

V gene	J gene	CDR3 protein
TRBV29-1	TRBJ2-1	SVEGEGRSSYNEQF
TRBV7-9	TRBJ2-7	ASRKGDINEQY
TRBV5-1	TRBJ2-7	ASSLAPGASYEQY
TRBV20-1	TRBJ2-4	SVTDRAKNIQY
TRBV12-3/TRBV12-4	TRBJ2-3	ASSLAPPPSTDTQY
TRBV18	TRBJ1-2	ASSPALINYGYT
TRBV25-1	TRBJ1-5	ASSDSGPQH
TRBV6-5	TRBJ2-2	ASSYWGTGELF
TRBV29-1	TRBJ2-5	SVEGQGRQETQY
TRBV12-3/TRBV12-4	TRBJ1-1	ASSLTGARGTEAF
TRBV20-1	TRBJ2-7	SARDPGRRGATYEQY
TRBV7-9	TRBJ1-1	ASSSEKRHLEAF
TRBV2	TRBJ2-2	ASSEFTSGELF
TRBV4-1	TRBJ2-3	ASSPLAGGHDSDTQY
TRBV5-1	TRBJ1-1	ASSLNEGGTEAF
TRBV10-3	TRBJ2-5	AISEDRGETQY
TRBV2	TRBJ2-5	ADAQRETNAVTQY
TRBV24-1	TRBJ2-3	ATSDPGQNTDTQY
TRBV5-1	TRBJ2-1	ASSYGTGNYNEQF
TRBV2	TRBJ2-3	ASRDWLAGGQDTQY
TRBV11-2	TRBJ1-1	ASSLGAGGPTEAF
TRBV6-5	TRBJ2-5	ASSFSGGASETQY
TRBV18	TRBJ2-1	ASSTGGLNDNEQF
TRBV24-1	TRBJ1-2	ATSDLKGAGDGGYT
TRBV4-1	TRBJ2-6	ASSQAGIRGWGANVLT
TRBV20-1	TRBJ2-7	SAGHYQVYEQY
TRBV7-2	TRBJ2-1	ASSPPSGRAAEQF
TRBV20-1	TRBJ2-5	SGGISETQY
TRBV12-3/TRBV12-4	TRBJ1-1	ASSLLFGVLNTEAF
TRBV21-1	TRBJ2-7	ASSKRDRGLYEQY
TRBV20-1	TRBJ2-5	SASRDTGGETQY
TRBV5-1	TRBJ1-1	ASSLSPGNTEAF
TRBV2	TRBJ1-2	ASSENGGNYGYT
TRBV29-1	TRBJ1-1	SVARDLDTEAF
TRBV6-5	TRBJ1-2	ASSYQKLNYGYT
TRBV29-1	TRBJ1-2	SAGDNYGYT
TRBV6-1	TRBJ1-1	ASLQGALNTEAF
TRBV27	TRBJ2-3	ASSFTRLAGLTDTQY
TRBV29-1	TRBJ2-2	SVEAHLSGELF
TRBV7-2	TRBJ2-5	ASSRMYQETQY
TRBV12-3/TRBV12-4	TRBJ1-1	ASRRGLGAANTEAF
TRBV24-1	TRBJ1-5	ATGGDRVNQPQH